This TCR beta chain was documented in a study of blood T cell repertoires in COVID-19. Study details: The study drew acute and convalescent COVID-19 samples from the United States, Italy and Spain.

Original methodology: How many nucleated cells were present was estimated from reference gene primer amplification. TCRdb's copy holds only in-frame clones and misses some; the assay was immunoSEQ multiplex PCR. D and trimming were read from the DNA, whereas the V and J calls and clone size are those reported in that table. The sample carries some 150,000 clones, 80% to 85% recorded once. V lost 4 bases to trimming and J lost 2 bases; unmatched junction nucleotides: 4. The CDR3 is 15 amino acids. Germline CDR1 SGHAT, CDR2 FQNNGV. The clonotype comes from a human donor with acute or convalescent COVID-19. The donor label of this sample is uncertain. The V call is TRBV11-2, the J call TRBJ2-7; 11 nucleotides match TRBD2. Sequencing used peripheral blood. The chain's CDR3 is CASSSGLAGPYEQYF. CDR3 nucleotide sequence: TGTGCCAGCAGCTCAGGACTAGCGGGCCCCTACGAGCAGTACTTC.